This T cell receptor (beta chain) was identified in a study of graft-versus-host responses after intestinal transplantation. About the research overall: Grafts were multivisceral, liver-intestinal, or isolated intestinal. Induction with anti-thymocyte globulin, then tacrolimus and steroids for roughly 3 years, was given to all recipients. Study-wide findings and caveats: GvH clones turned up in recipient marrow; some had shown up first in ileum or blood.

Points on this clone: Its target is not known.

Produced via immunoSEQ multiplex PCR; TCRdb's table is partial and in-frame only. The data hold some 82,000 clones, with around 87% observed a single time. The source material was unstimulated CD8+ T cells sorted from spleen or lymph node cells, sampled before transplant. The source of this sequence is a human donor who was the organ donor for an intestinal transplant.

The CDR3 DNA reads as TGTGCCAGCAGCCTCATCCCGGGCATTCAGTACTTC. Residues: CASSLIPGIQYF. The chain carries TRBV28 and TRBJ2-4; D remains ambiguous. This CDR3 is 12 amino acids long. V lost 6 bases and J lost 9, with 12 bases in between. Germline V gives CDR1 MDHEN, CDR2 SYDVKM. Together with reference TRBV28 and TRBJ2-4, the CDR3 gives the full variable domain: DVKVTQSSRYLVKRTGEKVFLECVQDMDHENMFWYRQDPGLGLRLIYFSYDVKMKEKGDIPEGYSVSREKKERFSLILESASTNQTSMYLCASSLIPGIQYFGAGTRLSVL.